This TCR beta chain was observed in a study of CD8+ T cells in alopecia areata. Study information: Treated patients were given oral tofacitinib, which was dosed at 5 to 10 mg twice daily.

Germline V lookup: CDR1 SEHNR, CDR2 FQNEAQ (reference sequence). Trimming removed 7 bases at V and 7 bases at J, with 17 bases between. CDR3 length equals 14 residues. cDNA serving as the sequencing template came from extracted, reverse transcribed RNA. Libraries were prepared by immunoSEQ multiplex PCR; TCRdb keeps only in-frame clonotypes and omits some of them. The table records some 220,000 clones, about three fifths of them present only once. Treatment here: oral pan-JAK inhibitor, 5-10 mg twice daily. The sequences come from CD4+ T cells sorted from blood, collected at week 4, from a patient treated with tofacitinib. The TCR originated in a human donor with alopecia areata. The chain recombines TRBV7-9 with TRBJ2-1; D remains unclear. CDR3 region: CASTPPSDTNEQFF. The CDR3 nucleotides read TGTGCCAGCACCCCCCCATCCGATACGAATGAGCAGTTCTTC.